A selection of T cell receptor beta chains follows, all from one sample in a study of graft-versus-host responses after intestinal transplantation. TCRdb's table, derived via immunoSEQ multiplex PCR, lists solely in-frame clones and lacks some. Among around 100,000 clones, less than 90% were seen once, and the ten largest hold 0.9% to 1%. Antigen specificity for these receptors is unknown. Sequenced here: unstimulated CD4+ T cells sorted from spleen or lymph node cells, sampled before transplant. Receptor source: a human donor who was the organ donor for an intestinal transplant. CDR3s include the opening cysteine and the closing phenylalanine or tryptophan. The D gene is left open where the match is weak. Clone size is given for some rows only: seen once, a few or many times, or a class if the clone is expanded.

>TRBV27|once|TRBD1|TRBJ1-2
TGTGCCAGCAGCCTGGGACAGGGTAATAACTATGGCTACACCTTC
CASSLGQGNNYGYTF
>TRBV30|-|-|TRBJ1-1
TGTGCCTGGAGCGACCGGGAGACGGCTTTCTTT
CAWSDRETAFF
>TRBV28|-|-|TRBJ2-3
TGTGCCAGCCAGCAGGGATTAGCGGTTGTCCCAGATACGCAGTATTTT
CASQQGLAVVPDTQYF
>TRBV5-1|once|-|TRBJ1-1
TGCGCCAGCAGCCTGCCCCGGGGGGTCAACACTGAAGCTTTCTTT
CASSLPRGVNTEAFF
>TRBV5-8|-|-|TRBJ1-6
TGTGCCAGCAGGACTGGACAATTCTATAATTCACCCCTCCACTTT
CASRTGQFYNSPLHF
>TRBV5-1|-|-|TRBJ1-2
TGCGCCAGCAGCTTCGAGACAGCGCGGAATGGCTACACCTTC
CASSFETARNGYTF
>TRBV7-8|-|-|TRBJ1-1
TGTGCCAGCAGCTTAGAATTCGTGGCCACTGAAGCTTTCTTT
CASSLEFVATEAFF
>TRBV13|-|TRBD1|TRBJ2-1
TGTGCCAGCAGCTTAGGGACAGGGATCTCGAATGAGCAGTTCTTC
CASSLGTGISNEQFF
>TRBV18|-|TRBD1|TRBJ1-6
TGTGCCAGCTCACGCGACAGGGCTCACTCAAATTCACCCCTCCACTTT
CASSRDRAHSNSPLHF
>TRBV7-3|-|TRBD2|TRBJ2-7
TGTGCCAGCAGCTTAGGGCTAGCGGCATCCCACGAGCAGTACTTC
CASSLGLAASHEQYF
>TRBV29-1|-|-|TRBJ1-1
TGCAGCACAAAAGTGGGGGGGAACACTGAAGCTTTCTTT
CSTKVGGNTEAFF
>TRBV30|-|-|TRBJ2-5
TGTGCCTGGAGTGTACCTAGTGTGAACCAGTACTTC
CAWSVPSVNQYF
>TRBV27|once|-|TRBJ2-1
TGTGCCAGCAGTCCCCGGGGTTTCCCCTACAATGAGCAGTTCTTC
CASSPRGFPYNEQFF
>TRBV28|-|-|TRBJ2-5
TGTGCCAGCAGTTTAGGCGGCCGGGTGACCCAGTACTTC
CASSLGGRVTQYF
>TRBV6-5|-|TRBD2|TRBJ2-5
TGTGCCAGCAGTTACTCGACTAGCGGGGTTCTGGAGACCCAGTACTTC
CASSYSTSGVLETQYF
>TRBV11-2|-|-|TRBJ2-2
TGTGCCAGCAGCCTCTCCTTACAGGGATTTTGGCCCGGGGAGCTGTTTTTT
CASSLSLQGFWPGELFF
>TRBV4-1|-|-|TRBJ1-5
TGCGCCAGCAGCCAAGAAGGACAGACTAATCAGCCCCAGCATTTT
CASSQEGQTNQPQHF
>TRBV5-4|-|-|TRBJ1-3
TGTGCCAGCAGCCGGTCAGGGATCTCTGGAAACACCATATATTTT
CASSRSGISGNTIYF
>TRBV2|once|-|TRBJ2-3
TGTGCCAGCAGTGAAGCGCTTATTCGGGAGTTGACAGATACGCAGTATTTT
CASSEALIRELTDTQYF
>TRBV27|-|-|TRBJ1-1
TGTGCCAGCAGTTTGCAGGGTGGTTCGGCTTTCTTT
CASSLQGGSAFF
>TRBV5-1|-|-|TRBJ1-1
TGCGCCAGCAGCCCCCGGACAGCGAACACTGAAGCTTTCTTT
CASSPRTANTEAFF
>TRBV9|-|-|TRBJ2-4
TGTGCCAGCAGCGTAGGTCTAGCCAAAAACATTCAGTACTTC
CASSVGLAKNIQYF
>TRBV28|-|TRBD2|TRBJ2-7
TGTGCCAGCAGTGAGACTAGCGGGGGATCCTACGAGCAGTACTTC
CASSETSGGSYEQYF
>TRBV9|-|TRBD2|TRBJ2-3
TGTGCCAGCAGCGTGAGCGGGGGGGCAGGAACAGATACGCAGTATTTT
CASSVSGGAGTDTQYF
>TRBV10-3|-|-|TRBJ1-2
TGTGCCATCAGTGAGGACACTAACTATGGCTACACCTTC
CAISEDTNYGYTF
>TRBV28|once|-|TRBJ1-3
TGTGCCAGCAGTTTAAGTTTGGGGGATGGAAACACCATATATTTT
CASSLSLGDGNTIYF
>TRBV18|-|-|TRBJ1-3
TGTGCCAGCTCACCACCGGCTGGGGCGACTGGAAACACCATATATTTT
CASSPPAGATGNTIYF
>TRBV7-8|-|TRBD2|TRBJ2-5
TGTGCCAGCAGCTTCCGACTAGCGGGGGATTTAGAGACCCAGTACTTC
CASSFRLAGDLETQYF
>TRBV27|-|-|TRBJ1-1
TGTGCCAGCAGCCCGACAGGTTACACTGAAGCTTTCTTT
CASSPTGYTEAFF
>TRBV30|-|-|TRBJ2-7
TGTGCCTGGAGTCCCACATATTACGAGCAGTACTTC
CAWSPTYYEQYF
>TRBV15|-|-|TRBJ2-6
TGTGCCACCAGCAGAGATAGGGGGAGGAACTCTGGGGCCAACGTCCTGACTTTC
CATSRDRGRNSGANVLTF
>TRBV9|-|TRBD1|TRBJ2-7
TGTGCCAGCAGCCCCCGGGACAGGGGTTACGAGCAGTACTTC
CASSPRDRGYEQYF
>TRBV27|-|TRBD2|TRBJ2-1
TGTGCCAGCAGTGAGGGACTAGCGGGGGGGTCTGAGCAGTTCTTC
CASSEGLAGGSEQFF
>TRBV7-2|-|TRBD2|TRBJ2-3
TGTGCCAGCAGCACGGCGGTAGCGGGAATGGCCGGGGGAGATACGCAGTATTTT
CASSTAVAGMAGGDTQYF
>TRBV5-1|-|TRBD1|TRBJ2-7
TGCGCCAGCAGCTTGGCGGGACAGTGGGTCTACGAGCAGTACTTC
CASSLAGQWVYEQYF
>TRBV18|-|-|TRBJ1-2
TGTGCCAGCTCACCTACTCCCAACTCTTTCAGGGGAGCTAACTATGGCTACACCTTC
CASSPTPNSFRGANYGYTF
>TRBV6-1|-|-|TRBJ1-1
TGTGCCAGCAGTGACGGGTGGCGGCCTTTGAACACTGAAGCTTTCTTT
CASSDGWRPLNTEAFF
>TRBV5-4|once|-|TRBJ2-5
TGTGCCAGCAGCTCCTTACGGGCCCAAGAGACCCAGTACTTC
CASSSLRAQETQYF
>TRBV5-1|-|-|TRBJ2-5
TGCGCCAGCAGCTTGGTGAACCGGGGCTCAAAAGAGACCCAGTACTTC
CASSLVNRGSKETQYF
>TRBV27|-|TRBD2|TRBJ2-7
TGTGCCAGCAGACGTGAGCGGGGGCAAACCTACGAGCAGTACTTC
CASRRERGQTYEQYF
>TRBV10-3|-|-|TRBJ2-5
TGTGCCATCAGTGGGACAGTAGAGACCCAGTACTTC
CAISGTVETQYF
>TRBV7-2|-|TRBD2|TRBJ2-7
TGTGCCAGCAGCTTAACCGGGACTAGTCCCTACGAGCAGTACTTC
CASSLTGTSPYEQYF
>TRBV6-1|-|-|TRBJ1-2
TGTGCCAGCACCCCGAGGGGGATTGGCTACACCTTC
CASTPRGIGYTF
>TRBV6-1|-|TRBD1|TRBJ1-3
TGTGCCAGCAGTGAAGCCCCGACAGGGGGCTGGGCCACCATATATTTT
CASSEAPTGGWATIYF
>TRBV2|-|TRBD2|TRBJ2-7
TGTGCCAGTTGGACTAGCGGGGGGGCTAGATACGAGCAGTACTTC
CASWTSGGARYEQYF
>TRBV2|-|-|TRBJ1-6
TGTGCCAGCAGCCTCGCCGGTACCTATAATTCACCCCTCCACTTT
CASSLAGTYNSPLHF
>TRBV13|-|-|TRBJ2-7
TGTGCCAGCACCCCCCCGGGGGCCGGGATCTACGAGCAGTACTTC
CASTPPGAGIYEQYF